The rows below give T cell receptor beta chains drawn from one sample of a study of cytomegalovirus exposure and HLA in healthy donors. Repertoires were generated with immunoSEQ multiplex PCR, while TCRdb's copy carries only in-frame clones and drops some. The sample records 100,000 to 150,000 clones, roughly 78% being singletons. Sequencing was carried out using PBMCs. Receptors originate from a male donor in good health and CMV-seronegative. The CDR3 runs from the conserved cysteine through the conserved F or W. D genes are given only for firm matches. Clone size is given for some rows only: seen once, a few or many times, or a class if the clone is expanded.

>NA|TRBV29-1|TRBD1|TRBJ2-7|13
TGCAGCGTTGGGGGACAGCTATCCTACGAGCAGTACTTC
CSVGGQLSYEQYF
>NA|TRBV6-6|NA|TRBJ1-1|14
TGTGCCAGCACCATCCGGGGGGGATTCACTGAAGCTTTCTTT
CASTIRGGFTEAFF
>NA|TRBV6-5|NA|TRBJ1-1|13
TGTGCCAGCAGTTACCAGGGTTACACTGAAGCTTTCTTT
CASSYQGYTEAFF
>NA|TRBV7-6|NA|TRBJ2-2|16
TGTGCCAGCAGCTTAAGGGGGGGGCCGGACACCGGGGAGCTGTTTTTT
CASSLRGGPDTGELFF
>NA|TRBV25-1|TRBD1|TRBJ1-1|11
TGTGCCAGCACGCAGACAGGGTGGGCTTTCTTT
CASTQTGWAFF
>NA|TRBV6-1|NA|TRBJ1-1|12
TGTGCCAGCAGTCTACAGGGAACTGAAGCTTTCTTT
CASSLQGTEAFF
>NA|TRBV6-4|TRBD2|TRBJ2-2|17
TGTGCCAGCAGTCGGACTAGCGGGGGGGCCGACACCGGGGAGCTGTTTTTT
CASSRTSGGADTGELFF
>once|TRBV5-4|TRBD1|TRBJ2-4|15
TGTGCCAGCAGGTTGAGGGGGCAGGGCAAAAACATTCAGTACTTC
CASRLRGQGKNIQYF
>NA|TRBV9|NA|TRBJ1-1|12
TGTGCCAGCAGCCGGGGTAACACTGAAGCTTTCTTT
CASSRGNTEAFF
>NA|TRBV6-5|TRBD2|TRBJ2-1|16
TGTGCCAGCAGTTACGTCGGGGGGAGCTCCTACAATGAGCAGTTCTTC
CASSYVGGSSYNEQFF
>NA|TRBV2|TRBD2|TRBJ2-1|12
TGTGCCAGCAGCCGGGACTACGAGAGCCAGTTCTTC
CASSRDYESQFF
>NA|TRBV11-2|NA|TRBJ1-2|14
TGTGCCAGCAGCTTAGGCGGTGGGTTCTATGGCTACACCTTC
CASSLGGGFYGYTF
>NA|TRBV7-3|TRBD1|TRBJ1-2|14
TGTGCCAGCAGCTGGACAGGGGTCGGAGGCGGCTACACCTTC
CASSWTGVGGGYTF
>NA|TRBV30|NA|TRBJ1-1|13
TGTGCCTGGAGTGAGGGGAGGGGCACTGAAGCTTTCTTT
CAWSEGRGTEAFF
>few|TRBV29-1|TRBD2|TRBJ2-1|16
TGCAGCGTTGATGGTCTAGCGGGAGGATCCTACAATGAGCAGTTCTTC
CSVDGLAGGSYNEQFF
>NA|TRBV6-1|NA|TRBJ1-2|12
TGTGCCAGCATTCGAGCTAACTATGACTACACCTTC
CASIRANYDYTF
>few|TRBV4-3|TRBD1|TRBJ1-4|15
TGCGCCAGCAGCCAAACCGGGACAGGGAATGAAAAACTGTTTTTT
CASSQTGTGNEKLFF
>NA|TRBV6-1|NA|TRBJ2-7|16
TGTGCCAGCAGTGAAGGTCCGGCAGGTAGCTCCTACGAGCAGTACTTC
CASSEGPAGSSYEQYF
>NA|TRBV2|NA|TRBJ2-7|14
TGTGCCAGCAGTGAAAGTTCGAGCTCCTACGAGCAGTACTTC
CASSESSSSYEQYF
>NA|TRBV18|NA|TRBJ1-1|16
TGTGCCAGCTCACCACCGGTGGCGGGGGCAAGGGCTGAAGCTTTCTTT
CASSPPVAGARAEAFF
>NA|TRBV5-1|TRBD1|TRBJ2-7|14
TGCGCCAGCGTCCGTGGGACAGGAGGCGACGAGCAGTACTTC
CASVRGTGGDEQYF
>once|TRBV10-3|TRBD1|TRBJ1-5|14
TGTGCCATCAGTGATCGGACAGGGGATCAGCCCCAGCATTTT
CAISDRTGDQPQHF
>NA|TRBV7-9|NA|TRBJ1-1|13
TGTGCCAGCAGCTTAGCAGGGGTCACTGAAGCTTTCTTT
CASSLAGVTEAFF
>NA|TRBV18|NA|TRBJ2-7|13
TGTGCCAGCTCACCAATCGGGGGTAGGGAGCAGTACTTC
CASSPIGGREQYF
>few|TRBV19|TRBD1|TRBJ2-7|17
TGTGCCAGTAGAACCGGGACAGGGGGCCTGGGCTCCTACGAGCAGTACTTC
CASRTGTGGLGSYEQYF
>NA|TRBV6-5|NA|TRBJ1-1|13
TGTGCCAGCAGTTACCAGGTGGACACTGAAGCTTTCTTT
CASSYQVDTEAFF
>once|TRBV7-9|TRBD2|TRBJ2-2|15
TGTTCCAGCAGCTCCTCTAGCGGGGGCACCGGGGAGCTGTTTTTT
CSSSSSSGGTGELFF
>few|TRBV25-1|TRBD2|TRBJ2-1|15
TGTGCCAGCAGTGAGGCTAATGGGAGGGACAATGAGCAGTTCTTC
CASSEANGRDNEQFF
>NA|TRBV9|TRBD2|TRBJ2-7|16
TGTGCCAGCAGCGTATCTGGCGGGGGAGAATCCTACGAGCAGTACTTC
CASSVSGGGESYEQYF
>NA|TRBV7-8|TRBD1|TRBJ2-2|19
TGTGCCAGCAGCGCGGACAGGGTCCCGACAAACGCGAACACCGGGGAGCTGTTTTTT
CASSADRVPTNANTGELFF
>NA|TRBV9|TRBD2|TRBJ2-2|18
TGTGCCAGCAGCGTAGGGGATAGCGGGGGAGCGAACACCGGGGAGCTGTTTTTT
CASSVGDSGGANTGELFF
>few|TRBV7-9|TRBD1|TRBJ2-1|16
TGTTCCAGCAGTCCCCGGACAGGAAGGTCCTACAATGAGCAGTTCTTC
CSSSPRTGRSYNEQFF
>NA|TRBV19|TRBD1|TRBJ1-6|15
TGTGCCAGTAGTATGACAGGGGCTGATAATTCACCCCTCCACTTT
CASSMTGADNSPLHF
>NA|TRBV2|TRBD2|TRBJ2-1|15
TGTGCCAGCAGTGGAGCGGGAGGGATACGCAATGAGCAGTTCTTC
CASSGAGGIRNEQFF
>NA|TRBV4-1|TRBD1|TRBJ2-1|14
TGCGCCAGCAGCCAACCGGGACAGGGCTTTCTTCAGTTCTTC
CASSQPGQGFLQFF
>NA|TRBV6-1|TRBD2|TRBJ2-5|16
TGTGCCAGCAGTGAAATAGAGGCGGGAGGCGGCGAGACCCAGTACTTC
CASSEIEAGGGETQYF
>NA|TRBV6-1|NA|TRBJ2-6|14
TGTGCCAGCAGTGAATTATCTGGGGCCAACGGCCTGACTTTC
CASSELSGANGLTF
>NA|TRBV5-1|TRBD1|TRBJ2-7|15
TGCGCCAGCAGCATGGGACAGGGGGCCACCTACGAGCAGTACTTC
CASSMGQGATYEQYF
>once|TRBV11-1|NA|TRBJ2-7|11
TGTGCCAGCAGCCTGGACTACGAGCAGTACTTC
CASSLDYEQYF
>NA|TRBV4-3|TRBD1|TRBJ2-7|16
TGCGCCAGCAGCCAAGATCACCGGGACAGGGGCTACGAGCAGTACTTC
CASSQDHRDRGYEQYF
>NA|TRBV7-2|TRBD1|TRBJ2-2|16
TGTGCCAGCAGCCCAAGACAGGGGGCGAACACCGGGGAGCTGTTTTTT
CASSPRQGANTGELFF
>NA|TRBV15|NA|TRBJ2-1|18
TGTGCCACCAGCAGAGAGAGAGCATTTTTGAGCTCCTACAATGAGCAGTTCTTC
CATSRERAFLSSYNEQFF
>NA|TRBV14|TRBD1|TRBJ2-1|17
TGTGCCAGCAGCCAAGGTTATGGGACAGGGGGGTACAATGAGCAGTTCTTC
CASSQGYGTGGYNEQFF
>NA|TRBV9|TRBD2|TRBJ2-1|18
TGTGCCAGCAGCCCGGGACTAGCGGGACCGAGCTCCTACAATGAGCAGTTCTTC
CASSPGLAGPSSYNEQFF
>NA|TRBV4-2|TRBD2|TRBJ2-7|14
TGTGCCAGCAGTTTAAAAGCGGGAGCTCGCGAGCAGTACTTC
CASSLKAGAREQYF
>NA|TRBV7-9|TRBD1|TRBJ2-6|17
TGTGCCAGCAGCTTTGGGGACAGCTCGTCGGGGGCCAACGTCCTGACTTTC
CASSFGDSSSGANVLTF
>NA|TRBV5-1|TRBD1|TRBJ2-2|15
TGCGCCAGCAGCGCCCGACAGGGGATGGCCGGGGAGCTGTTTTTT
CASSARQGMAGELFF
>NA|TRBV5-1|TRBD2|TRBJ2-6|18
TGCGCCAGCAGCCTGGACGGGGGGGCGCACGGTGGGGCCAACGGCCTGACTTTC
CASSLDGGAHGGANGLTF
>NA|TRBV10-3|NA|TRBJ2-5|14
TGTGCCATCAGTGAGTCGGGAGTAACGGAGACCCAGTACTTC
CAISESGVTETQYF
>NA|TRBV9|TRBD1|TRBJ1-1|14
TGTGCCAGCAGCGTGGGACAGGGTACCACTGAAGCTTTCTTT
CASSVGQGTTEAFF
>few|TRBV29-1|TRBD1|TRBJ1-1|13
TGCAGCATCCCAGGGGGGAAGGACACTGAAGCTTTCTTT
CSIPGGKDTEAFF
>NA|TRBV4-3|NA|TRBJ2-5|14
TGCGCCAGCAGCCCCGATGGTAGCCGGGAGACCCAGTACTTC
CASSPDGSRETQYF
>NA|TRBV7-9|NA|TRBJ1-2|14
TGTTCCAGCAGCTTAAGCGGATCAGGGGTGGGCTACACCTTC
CSSSLSGSGVGYTF
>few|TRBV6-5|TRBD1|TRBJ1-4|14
TGTGCCAGCAGTGGGGCAGGGGGGTCTGAAAAACTGTTTTTT
CASSGAGGSEKLFF
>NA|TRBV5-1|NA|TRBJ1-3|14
TGCGCCAGCAGCTTCGCGGGAGATACTAACACCATATATTTT
CASSFAGDTNTIYF
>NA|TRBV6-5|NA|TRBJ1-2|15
TGTGCCAGCAGTCAATATTATCCTGACCAGGGGGGCTACACCTTC
CASSQYYPDQGGYTF
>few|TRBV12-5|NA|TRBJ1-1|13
TGTGCTAGTGGTTTGCGGGTGTCCGGTACGGCTTTCTTT
CASGLRVSGTAFF
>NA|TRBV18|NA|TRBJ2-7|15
TGTGCCAGCTCACCACCGGGGGGAGCCACCTACGAGCAGTACTTC
CASSPPGGATYEQYF
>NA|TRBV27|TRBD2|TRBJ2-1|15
TGTGCCAGCAGTCCCGGACTAGCGGGGGGGGGTGAGCAGTTCTTC
CASSPGLAGGGEQFF